These 29 T cell receptor beta chains share one sample of origin, sequenced in a study of technical replicates of blood from a few donors. The assay was immunoSEQ multiplex PCR, and TCRdb's table has in-frame clones only and misses some. This table holds roughly 85,000 clones, approximately 95% found once. The sequenced sample was T cells isolated from PBMCs. These TCRs come from a human donor in good health.

The V and J genes are TRBV13 and TRBJ1-1, with TRBD1 matching over 9 bases. The CDR3 spans 14 residues. The ends lost 5 bases at V and 0 bases at J; junction bases unmatched: 1. Per the germline V gene, CDR1 is PRHDT and CDR2 is FYEKMQ (reference sequence). In DNA, the CDR3 is TGTGCCAGCAGCGGACAGGGGATGAACACTGAAGCTTTCTTT. It translates to CASSGQGMNTEAFF.

The gene calls are TRBV2 and TRBJ2-2; perhaps TRBD2 as D (5 bases). This CDR3 has 13 amino acids. In germline, CDR1 is SNHLY, CDR2 FYNNEI. Trimming left V 8 bases short and J 4 bases short, with 11 bases between. The CDR3 DNA follows: TGTGCCAGCGACGCGGGCAGCACCGGGGAGCTGTTTTTT. Its translation: CASDAGSTGELFF.

The V and J genes are TRBV2 and TRBJ1-5; D ambiguous. The V gene's germline CDR1 is SNHLY and CDR2 FYNNEI. Trimming shortened V by 6 bases and J by 0 bases, and 6 bases separated the two germline ends. This CDR3 comprises 13 residues. DNA for the CDR3: TGTGCCAGCAGCCCAAATAGCAATCAGCCCCAGCATTTT. Protein product: CASSPNSNQPQHF.

The V call is TRBV29-1, the J call TRBJ2-3, with D possibly TRBD2 on 5 matching bases. With 6 bases removed from V and 0 bases from J, the gap between germline ends came to 10 bases. CDR1 SQVTM and CDR2 ANQGSEA come from the germline V gene. CDR3 size: 13 residues. The DNA of the CDR3 is TGCAGCGTGAGGGCCTCTAGCACAGATACGCAGTATTTT. This codes for CSVRASSTDTQYF.

The chain employs TRBV28 and TRBJ1-1, with D tentatively TRBD1 (6 bases). The CDR3 has 12 residues. Germline V gene lookup returns CDR1 MDHEN and CDR2 SYDVKM. V was cut by 10 bases and J by 8 bases, with 17 bases left in between. The CDR3 bases are TGTGCCACCAGGATTTTGCAGGGGGAAGCTTTCTTT. Translated: CATRILQGEAFF. The whole variable domain, remainder taken from reference TRBV28 and TRBJ1-1, is DVKVTQSSRYLVKRTGEKVFLECVQDMDHENMFWYRQDPGLGLRLIYFSYDVKMKEKGDIPEGYSVSREKKERFSLILESASTNQTSMYLCATRILQGEAFFGQGTRLTVV.

The genes are TRBV2 and TRBJ1-4, with D perhaps TRBD1 (5 bases). Trimming removed 8 bases from V and 5 bases from J, with 18 bases in between. Germline CDR1 is SNHLY and CDR2 is FYNNEI. The CDR3 runs 15 residues. The CDR3 DNA reads as TGTGCCAGCTCCCTCCGCGGGGCCCGGAATGAAAAACTGTTTTTT. Protein: CASSLRGARNEKLFF.

The chain combines TRBV6-5 with TRBJ1-6; maybe TRBD1 (6 bases). The V end lost 6 bases, the J end lost 7 bases, and 16 bases lay between the germline ends. Germline V gives CDR1 MNHEY, CDR2 SVGAGI. This CDR3 is built from 15 residues. The CDR3 bases are TGTGCCAGCAGCTCTTTGACAGGTGGGAATTCACCCCTCCACTTT. Protein: CASSSLTGGNSPLHF.

V usage is TRBV29-1 and J usage is TRBJ1-1; D ambiguous. V lost 2 bases, J lost 0 bases, and 10 bases lay in between. The CDR3 contains 14 residues. Per the germline V gene, CDR1 is SQVTM and CDR2 is ANQGSEA. The CDR3 here is CSVEPRLMNTEAFF. CDR3 DNA sequence: TGCAGCGTTGAACCCAGGTTGATGAACACTGAAGCTTTCTTT.

V is TRBV2 and J is TRBJ2-7, with 8 bases fitting TRBD2. The ends lost 6 bases at V and 2 bases at J; junction bases unmatched: 6. The CDR3 has 14 amino acids. Germline V gene sequence: CDR1 SNHLY, CDR2 FYNNEI. The CDR3 region has the DNA TGTGCCAGCAGACCGGGAGGGGCGACCTACGAGCAGTACTTC. Translated: CASRPGGATYEQYF. Based on the CDR3 plus reference TRBV2 and TRBJ2-7, the full variable domain is EPEVTQTPSHQVTQMGQEVILRCVPISNHLYFYWYRQILGQKVEFLVSFYNNEISEKSEIFDDQFSVERPDGSNFTLKIRSTKLEDSAMYFCASRPGGATYEQYFGPGTRLTVT.

The chain has TRBV27 and TRBJ1-5, with a weak D call TRBD1 (5 bases). Looked up from germline, CDR1 is MNHEY and CDR2 is SMNVEV (reference sequence). Trimming took off 6 bases at V and 1 base at J, with 13 bases between the two ends. The CDR3 has 15 residues. The CDR3, as DNA: TGTGCCAGCAGACCGGGACTGACGAGCAATCAGCCCCAGCATTTT. It codes for CASRPGLTSNQPQHF.

The chain uses TRBV27 and TRBJ2-7; 7 bases fit TRBD1. The CDR3 loop spans 13 amino acids. The junction had 4 bases not matched to a gene; V was cut back by 5 bases and J by 3 bases. Germline-derived CDR1 and CDR2 are MNHEY and SMNVEV (reference sequence). CDR3 protein: CASSGAGGYEQYF. The CDR3 region has the DNA TGTGCCAGCAGTGGGGCAGGGGGCTACGAGCAGTACTTC.

The chain employs TRBV9 and TRBJ1-5; the match to TRBD1 covers 11 bases. Germline V gene lookup returns CDR1 SGDLS and CDR2 YYNGEE. V lost 6 bases to trimming and J lost 6 bases; unmatched junction nucleotides: 8. The CDR3 loop spans 15 amino acids. The CDR3 DNA reads as TGTGCCAGCATTCCGGGACAGGGGGGTTGTCAGCCCCAGCATTTT. Translating it yields CASIPGQGGCQPQHF.

V and J are TRBV2 and TRBJ2-7, with TRBD2 matching over 10 bases. CDR1 and CDR2 (germline): SNHLY, FYNNEI. The CDR3 spans 14 residues. The V segment lost 3 bases and the J segment 8 bases; nucleotides outside the gene matches: 7. The CDR3 is CASSDVLAGEQQYF. In nucleotides, the CDR3 is TGTGCCAGCAGTGATGTCCTAGCGGGAGAACAGCAGTACTTC.

J is TRBJ1-2 and V is TRBV7-3; perhaps TRBD1 as D (5 bases). Trimming left V 2 bases short and J 9 bases short, with 16 bases between. The CDR3 runs 14 residues. Germline V gene data show CDR1 as SGHTA and CDR2 as FQGTGA. The CDR3 DNA reads TGTGCCAGCAGCTTAGTTGGGGGAGGTCGAAGCTACACCTTC. As protein: CASSLVGGGRSYTF.

The V call is TRBV28, the J call TRBJ2-1; 7 bases align to TRBD2. CDR3 size: 16 residues. The germline gives CDR1 MDHEN, CDR2 SYDVKM. V lost 2 bases and J lost 5; bases outside the gene matches: 9. CDR3 nucleotides: TGTGCCAGCAGTTTAATCAGCGGGACCATCGACAATGAGCAGTTCTTC. Protein sequence: CASSLISGTIDNEQFF.

The genes are TRBV5-6 and TRBJ2-7; D possibly corresponds to TRBD1 (5 bases). CDR1 is SGHDT and CDR2 is YYEEEE in the germline V gene. V gave up 3 bases and J gave up 2 bases, with 6 bases separating them. This CDR3 contains 12 residues. The CDR3 is CASSSTAYEQYF. CDR3 DNA: TGTGCCAGCAGCTCGACAGCCTACGAGCAGTACTTC. The full variable domain, in which reference TRBV5-6 and TRBJ2-7 provide the parts outside the CDR3, is DAGVTQSPTHLIKTRGQQVTLRCSPKSGHDTVSWYQQALGQGPQFIFQYYEEEERQRGNFPDRFSGHQFPNYSSELNVNALLLGDSALYLCASSSTAYEQYFGPGTRLTVT.

The chain recombines TRBV5-4 with TRBJ1-1; perhaps TRBD1 as D (6 bases). This CDR3 is built from 15 residues. Germline lookup yields CDR1 SGHNT and CDR2 YYREEE (reference sequence). Trimming stripped 2 bases from V and 5 bases from J, with 16 bases between. CDR3 amino acids: CASSFIGGGRTEAFF. The CDR3 nucleotides are TGTGCCAGCAGCTTCATCGGGGGGGGGCGTACTGAAGCTTTCTTT.

This chain connects TRBV28 to TRBJ2-7; the match to TRBD1 covers 8 bases. The CDR3 loop spans 15 amino acids. The J segment lost 3 bases and the V segment lost 3 bases, leaving 7 bases of the junction unmatched. Germline lookup yields CDR1 MDHEN and CDR2 SYDVKM. The CDR3 reads CASSLPDRVLYEQYF. The CDR3 nucleotides are TGTGCCAGCAGTTTGCCGGACAGGGTTCTCTACGAGCAGTACTTC.

This chain uses TRBV6-1 with TRBJ2-3, with D uncertain. V was cut by 3 bases and J by 6 bases, with 7 bases left in between. In germline, CDR1 is MNHNS, CDR2 SASEGT. This CDR3 has 12 residues. CDR3 protein: CASSDNSDTQYF. The CDR3 DNA follows: TGTGCCAGCAGTGATAACTCGGATACGCAGTATTTT.

This chain connects TRBV10-2 to TRBJ1-5, with 10 bases fitting TRBD1. After removal of 5 bases from V and 7 bases from J, the junction contained 17 bases not matched to a gene. CDR3 length equals 18 residues. The germline CDR1 and CDR2 sequences are WSHSY and SAAADI. The CDR3 sequence is CASSNIEGQGGVGQPQHF. DNA of the CDR3: TGCGCCAGCAGTAACATAGAAGGACAGGGGGGAGTAGGGCAGCCCCAGCATTTT.

In its sample, this clone was seen once. The V and J genes are TRBV15 and TRBJ2-2; TRBD2 is a possible D gene (5 bases). CDR1 and CDR2 from the germline V gene are LNHNV and YYDKDF (reference sequence). The CDR3 spans 18 residues. Between the trimmed V and J ends, which lost 3 bases and 4 bases, there was a span of 21 bases. The chain's CDR3 is CATSRTTGVAASTGELFF. CDR3 DNA sequence: TGTGCCACCAGCAGGACTACCGGGGTGGCAGCGTCCACCGGGGAGCTGTTTTTT.

The V and J genes are TRBV6-5 and TRBJ1-5, with D perhaps TRBD1 (5 bases). Germline V gene lookup returns CDR1 MNHEY and CDR2 SVGAGI. The ends were cut back, 4 bases at V and 2 bases at J, with 15 bases in the middle. The CDR3 is 16 amino acids. The CDR3 nucleotides are TGTGCCAGCAGTTGGTCGGGGGAAAGTGGCAATCAGCCCCAGCATTTT. Translated, it gives CASSWSGESGNQPQHF.

V usage is TRBV5-1 and J usage is TRBJ2-5, with TRBD2 matching 9 bases. Unmatched junction bases numbered 11, after V lost 1 base and J lost 4 bases. The CDR3 loop spans 17 amino acids. The germline V gene has CDR1 SGHRS and CDR2 YFSETQ. The CDR3 sequence: CASSLKALASGTETQYF. CDR3 sequence (DNA): TGCGCCAGCAGCTTGAAGGCTTTGGCTAGCGGGACAGAGACCCAGTACTTC.

The genes are TRBV7-9 and TRBJ1-2; TRBD1 might be the D (6 bases). The CDR3 runs 13 residues. The V end lost 7 bases, the J end lost 8 bases, and 17 bases lay between the germline ends. Germline CDR1 reads SEHNR; CDR2 reads FQNEAQ (reference sequence). CDR3 bases: TGTGCCAGCACGGACAGCGCCGTTGCAGGCTACACCTTC. It codes for CASTDSAVAGYTF.

This rearrangement joins TRBV9 to TRBJ2-5; 8 bases match TRBD2. Germline lookup yields CDR1 SGDLS and CDR2 YYNGEE. The ends lost 4 bases at V and 5 bases at J; junction bases unmatched: 10. The CDR3 runs 15 residues. CDR3 coding DNA: TGTGCCAGCAGCTCGTATAGCGGGGCCGGGGAGACCCAGTACTTC. Translated: CASSSYSGAGETQYF.

This chain links TRBV6-5 with TRBJ2-7; 8 bases align to TRBD2. V dropped 2 bases and J dropped 3; count of bases not matched to a gene: 3. Per germline, CDR1 MNHEY and CDR2 SVGAGI. The CDR3 length is 14 residues. The CDR3: CASSYGTSGYEQYF. CDR3 sequence (DNA): TGTGCCAGCAGTTACGGTACTAGCGGCTACGAGCAGTACTTC.

V gene TRBV4-1 combines with J gene TRBJ2-5, with TRBD1 matching over 8 bases. The J segment lost 5 bases and the V segment lost 6 bases, leaving 14 bases of the junction unmatched. This CDR3 is built from 16 residues. In germline, CDR1 is MGHRA, CDR2 YSYEKL. For the CDR3, the DNA is TGCGCCAGCAGACCTAAGACAGGGGCGTTTCTTGAGACCCAGTACTTC. It codes for CASRPKTGAFLETQYF.

The chain has TRBV6-5 and TRBJ2-7; 8 positions match TRBD2. This CDR3 has 14 residues. The trim removed 0 bases at V and 2 bases at J, leaving 0 bases unmatched. From germline, CDR1 is MNHEY and CDR2 SVGAGI. The CDR3 reads CASSYSSGAYEQYF. The DNA for the CDR3 is TGTGCCAGCAGTTACTCTAGCGGGGCCTACGAGCAGTACTTC.

CDR3 sequence: CASSSLGVSNQPQHF. Here the CDR3 DNA reads TGTGCCAGTAGTTCACTGGGAGTTAGCAATCAGCCCCAGCATTTT. The chain joins TRBV19 to TRBJ1-5; D not resolved. The CDR3 is made up of 15 amino acids. V gave up 5 bases and J gave up 0 bases, with 11 bases separating them. Germline CDR1 reads LNHDA; CDR2 reads SQIVND (reference sequence).